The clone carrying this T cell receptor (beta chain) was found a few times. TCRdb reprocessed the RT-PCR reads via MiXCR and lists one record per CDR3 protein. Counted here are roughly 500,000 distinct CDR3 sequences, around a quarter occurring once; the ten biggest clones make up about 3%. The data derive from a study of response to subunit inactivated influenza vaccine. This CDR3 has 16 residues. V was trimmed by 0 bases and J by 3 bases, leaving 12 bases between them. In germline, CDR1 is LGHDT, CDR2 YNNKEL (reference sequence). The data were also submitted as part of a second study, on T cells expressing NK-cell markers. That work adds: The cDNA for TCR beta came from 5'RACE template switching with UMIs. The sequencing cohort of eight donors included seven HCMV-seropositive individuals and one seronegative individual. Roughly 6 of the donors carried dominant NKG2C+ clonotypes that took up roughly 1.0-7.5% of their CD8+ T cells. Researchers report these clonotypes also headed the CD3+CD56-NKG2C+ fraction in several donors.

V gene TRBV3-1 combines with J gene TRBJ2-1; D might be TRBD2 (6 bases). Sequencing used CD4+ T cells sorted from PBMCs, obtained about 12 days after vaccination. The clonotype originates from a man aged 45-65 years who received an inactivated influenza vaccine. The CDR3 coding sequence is TGTGCCAGCAGCCAAGATCGGGGCGGGGACTACAATGAGCAGTTCTTC. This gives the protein CASSQDRGGDYNEQFF.